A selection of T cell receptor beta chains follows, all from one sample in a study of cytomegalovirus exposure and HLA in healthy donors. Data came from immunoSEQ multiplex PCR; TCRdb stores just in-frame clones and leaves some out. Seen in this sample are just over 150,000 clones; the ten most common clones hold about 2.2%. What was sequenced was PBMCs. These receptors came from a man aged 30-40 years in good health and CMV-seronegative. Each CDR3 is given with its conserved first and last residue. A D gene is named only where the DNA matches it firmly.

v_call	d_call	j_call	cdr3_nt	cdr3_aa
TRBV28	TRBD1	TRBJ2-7	TGTGCCAGCAGTTTATATCCTTTGCTAGGACAGGGGCGTGGGTACGAGCAGTACTTC	CASSLYPLLGQGRGYEQYF
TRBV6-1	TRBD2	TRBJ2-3	TGTGCCAGCACCGAAGCGGGAGGGCGGGGAGATACGCAGTATTTT	CASTEAGGRGDTQYF
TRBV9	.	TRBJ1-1	TGTGCCAGCAGCCAACTGGGAGTGAACACTGAAGCTTTCTTT	CASSQLGVNTEAFF
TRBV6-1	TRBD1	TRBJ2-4	TGTGCCAGCAGTCAGACAGGGTCCAAAAACATTCAGTACTTC	CASSQTGSKNIQYF
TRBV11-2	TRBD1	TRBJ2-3	TGTGCCAGCAGCTTGGGACAGGTGACAGATACGCAGTATTTT	CASSLGQVTDTQYF
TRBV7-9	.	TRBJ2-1	TGTGCCAGCAGCTTAGCCAGGGGGGCTGAGCAGTTCTTC	CASSLARGAEQFF
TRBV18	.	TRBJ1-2	TGTGCCAGCTCATCCTCCAGGGGTATTGGCTATGGCTACACCTTC	CASSSSRGIGYGYTF
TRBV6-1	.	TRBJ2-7	TGTGCCAGCAGTGAAAGGGGCGAGGCTTCCTACGAGCAGTACTTC	CASSERGEASYEQYF
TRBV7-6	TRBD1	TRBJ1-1	TGTGCCAGCAGCCCGGGACAGCTGAACACTGAAGCTTTCTTT	CASSPGQLNTEAFF
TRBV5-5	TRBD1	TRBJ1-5	TGTGCCAGCAGCTTAACCGGACAGGGTGGAAGTCAGCCCCAGCATTTT	CASSLTGQGGSQPQHF
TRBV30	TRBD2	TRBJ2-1	TGTGCCTGGACGGCAAGCGGGGCCTACAATGAGCAGTTCTTC	CAWTASGAYNEQFF
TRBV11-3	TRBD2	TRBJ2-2	TGTGCCAGCAGCTTAAGTAGGGCGGGAGCCGGGGAGCTGTTTTTT	CASSLSRAGAGELFF
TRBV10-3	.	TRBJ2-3	TGTGCCATCAGTGAGTCAGCGCGACGAGCGGTTACGCAGTATTTT	CAISESARRAVTQYF
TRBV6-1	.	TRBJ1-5	TGTGCCAGCATCATCTTTGGAGTGGGCAATCAGCCCCAGCATTTT	CASIIFGVGNQPQHF
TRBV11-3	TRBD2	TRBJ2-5	TGTGCCAGCAGTAGCGGGAGTGGTCGGGAGACCCAGTACTTC	CASSSGSGRETQYF
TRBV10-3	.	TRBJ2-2	TGTGCCATCAGTGGGGGAAGAGGGATCAACACCGGGGAGCTGTTTTTT	CAISGGRGINTGELFF
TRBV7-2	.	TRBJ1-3	TGTGCCAGCAGCCCCGGAGGAGCTGGAAACACCATATATTTT	CASSPGGAGNTIYF
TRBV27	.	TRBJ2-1	TGTGCCAGCAGTTTATCGGCCAGCGGGCTCTACAATGAGCAGTTCTTC	CASSLSASGLYNEQFF
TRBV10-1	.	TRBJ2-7	TGCGCCAGCAGTGAGTACCTCGGAGGCGAGCAGTACTTC	CASSEYLGGEQYF
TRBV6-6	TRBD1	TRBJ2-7	TGTGCCAGCAGTTACTCTGTCCGGGACAGGGACTACGAGCAGTACTTC	CASSYSVRDRDYEQYF
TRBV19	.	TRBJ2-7	TGTGCCAGTAGTAGATCATACGGGGTAGCCTACGAGCAGTACTTC	CASSRSYGVAYEQYF
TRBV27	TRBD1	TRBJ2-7	TGTGCCAGCAGCGCACGTATGACAGGGGCAGGGACCTACGAGCAGTACTTC	CASSARMTGAGTYEQYF
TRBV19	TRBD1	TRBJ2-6	TGTGCCAGTAGTTTCGGGACAGGGATAGTCGCTGGGGCCAACGTCCTGACTTTC	CASSFGTGIVAGANVLTF
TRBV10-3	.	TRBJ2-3	TGTGCCATCAGTGAAAAACATTTGGATACGCAGTATTTT	CAISEKHLDTQYF
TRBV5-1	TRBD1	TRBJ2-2	TGCGCCAGCAGCCCGTGGACAGGTCCGAACACCGGGGAGCTGTTTTTT	CASSPWTGPNTGELFF
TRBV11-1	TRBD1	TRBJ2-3	TGTGCCAGCAGCTTTGACAGGGGTGGCACAGATACGCAGTATTTT	CASSFDRGGTDTQYF
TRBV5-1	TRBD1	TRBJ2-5	TGCGCCAGCAGCTTGGGACAGGGGGCTCAAGAGACCCAGTACTTC	CASSLGQGAQETQYF
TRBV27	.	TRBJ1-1	TGTGCCAGCAGCCGGGAAGGGTTGAACACTGAAGCTTTCTTT	CASSREGLNTEAFF
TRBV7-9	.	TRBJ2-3	TGTGCCAGCAGCGACGTGGAGAGCGGGACGCAGTATTTT	CASSDVESGTQYF
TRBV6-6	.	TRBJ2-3	TGTGCCAGCAGTCGACAGGGCACAGATACGCAGTATTTT	CASSRQGTDTQYF
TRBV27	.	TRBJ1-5	TGTGCCAGCAGTCCCAGTCTAGGCAATCAGCCCCAGCATTTT	CASSPSLGNQPQHF
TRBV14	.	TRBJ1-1	TGTGCCAGCAGCCAAGTATGGAACACTGAAGCTTTCTTT	CASSQVWNTEAFF